This entry lists 19 T cell receptor beta chains sequenced from one sample in a study of T cell responses to AZD1222 COVID-19 vaccine. Profiled with immunoSEQ multiplex PCR; TCRdb holds only in-frame clones, not every one. The sample holds about 120,000 clones; 70% to 90% are singletons and the top ten take less than 3.5%. The sequencing used peripheral blood, collected 28 days after the second AZD1222 dose. The receptor source for this set is an adult who received the AZD1222 COVID-19 vaccine.

The chain joins TRBV5-1 to TRBJ1-1, with D maybe TRBD1 (6 bases). Germline lookup yields CDR1 SGHRS and CDR2 YFSETQ. Trimming took 0 bases from V and 1 from J, leaving 16 bases between them. CDR3 length: 17 residues. The CDR3 DNA reads as TGCGCCAGCAGCTTGGTTGCGAGGACAGCGGGGAACACTGAAGCTTTCTTT. Translation: CASSLVARTAGNTEAFF. The variable domain in full, completed from reference TRBV5-1 and TRBJ1-1, reads KAGVTQTPRYLIKTRGQQVTLSCSPISGHRSVSWYQQTPGQGLQFLFEYFSETQRNKGNFPGRFSGRQFSNSRSEMNVSTLELGDSALYLCASSLVARTAGNTEAFFGQGTRLTVV.

V is TRBV15 and J is TRBJ1-1; D might be TRBD1 (5 bases). The germline V and J ends were trimmed by 10 bases and 1 base, with 16 bases remaining between them. The CDR3 runs 14 residues. CDR1 and CDR2 (germline): LNHNV, YYDKDF (reference sequence). The CDR3 loop reads CAIGQGGWNTEAFF. The CDR3 nucleotides are TGTGCCATCGGGCAGGGTGGTTGGAACACTGAAGCTTTCTTT.

This sequence joins TRBV10-1 and TRBJ2-1; possible D gene TRBD1, 5 bases. V was cut by 0 bases and J by 4 bases, with 13 bases left in between. The CDR3 runs to 16 residues. Germline-derived CDR1 and CDR2 are WNHNN and SYGVQD (reference sequence). CDR3 residues: CASSESITGSYNEQFF. The DNA for the CDR3 is TGCGCCAGCAGTGAGTCAATTACAGGATCTTACAATGAGCAGTTCTTC.

The rearrangement uses TRBV6-5 and TRBJ1-2; 7 bases fit TRBD1. After removal of 4 bases from V and 6 bases from J, the junction contained 14 bases not matched to a gene. Per the germline V gene, CDR1 is MNHEY and CDR2 is SVGAGI. This CDR3 is built from 16 residues. CDR3: CASSWTHDREDHGYTF. CDR3 DNA: TGTGCCAGCAGTTGGACCCACGACAGGGAGGATCATGGCTACACCTTC.

CDR3 loop: CASSLPYRGGEKLFF. The CDR3 DNA reads as TGTGCCAGCAGTTTACCCTACAGGGGCGGTGAAAAACTGTTTTTT. V is TRBV28 and J is TRBJ1-4, with 7 bases identical to TRBD1. The CDR3 spans 15 residues. The germline gives CDR1 MDHEN, CDR2 SYDVKM. Trimming took 2 bases from V and 7 from J; bases not matched to a gene: 7.

V and J are TRBV6-6 and TRBJ2-5, with D possibly being TRBD1 or TRBD2 (5 bases each). CDR3 size: 17 residues. CDR1 is MNHNY, CDR2 SVGAGI, per germline (reference sequence). Trimming removed 5 bases at V and 0 bases at J, with 19 bases between. In DNA form, the CDR3 reads TGTGCCAGCAGTCGGGACCCGCGAGGGCCGTACCAAGAGACCCAGTACTTC. It yields the protein CASSRDPRGPYQETQYF.

In nucleotides, the CDR3 is TGTGCCAGCAGCTTATTCGACGAGCAGTACTTC. Translating gives CASSLFDEQYF. The chain employs TRBV5-4 and TRBJ2-7; D gene ambiguous. Trimming removed 2 bases at V and 5 bases at J, with 5 bases between. CDR1 and CDR2 from the germline V gene are SGHNT and YYREEE (reference sequence). This CDR3 is 11 amino acids long.

The chain employs TRBV5-1 and TRBJ1-5, with D maybe TRBD1 (5 bases). The CDR3 is 14 residues long. The ends were cut back, 0 bases at V and 3 bases at J, with 7 bases in the middle. CDR1 and CDR2 (germline): SGHRS, YFSETQ. The CDR3 region is CASSLGGFNQPQHF. DNA for the CDR3: TGCGCCAGCAGCTTGGGGGGGTTCAATCAGCCCCAGCATTTT.

The rearrangement joins TRBV28 to TRBJ2-3, with 7 bases fitting TRBD1. The germline V gene encodes CDR1 MDHEN and CDR2 SYDVKM. V trimming: 6 bases; J trimming: 4 bases; junction bases outside the gene matches: 10. The CDR3 loop spans 15 amino acids. The CDR3 DNA sequence: TGTGCCAGCAGCTACGACAGGGTCCAGCCAGATACGCAGTATTTT. Translating it yields CASSYDRVQPDTQYF.

This chain links TRBV4-1 with TRBJ1-6; TRBD1 is a possible D gene (5 bases). Trimming shortened V by 6 bases and J by 9 bases, and 12 bases separated the two germline ends. This CDR3 region has 13 residues. Germline CDR1 reads MGHRA; CDR2 reads YSYEKL. In nucleotides, the CDR3 is TGCGCCAGCAGGCGAGTCGGGGGTTCACCCCTCCACTTT. Its translation is CASRRVGGSPLHF.

The chain joins TRBV5-4 to TRBJ2-1; 8 bases map to TRBD2. The germline CDR1 and CDR2 sequences are SGHNT and YYREEE (reference sequence). The CDR3 loop spans 15 amino acids. The V segment lost 1 base and the J segment 7 bases; nucleotides outside the gene matches: 7. CDR3 protein: CASSLNGGGRNEQFF. The CDR3 nucleotides read TGTGCCAGCAGCTTGAACGGGGGGGGCAGGAATGAGCAGTTCTTC. The full variable domain, in which reference TRBV5-4 and TRBJ2-1 provide the parts outside the CDR3, is ETGVTQSPTHLIKTRGQQVTLRCSSQSGHNTVSWYQQALGQGPQFIFQYYREEENGRGNFPPRFSGLQFPNYSSELNVNALELDDSALYLCASSLNGGGRNEQFFGPGTRLTVL.

This chain joins TRBV12-3 or TRBV12-4 and TRBJ1-2, with D hard to call. Trimming pared 6 bases from V and 4 bases from J, leaving 9 bases between. The length of the CDR3 is 12 residues. DNA for the CDR3: TGTGCCAGCAGCCCCCGCCCCTATGGCTACACCTTC. Its translation: CASSPRPYGYTF.

The chain couples TRBV4-3 to TRBJ1-2; possible D gene TRBD1, 6 bases. V was cut by 1 base and J by 2 bases, with 14 bases left in between. This CDR3 has 16 amino acids. Germline V CDR1 and CDR2: LGHNA, YSLEER. DNA for the CDR3: TGCGCCAGCAGCCAAGCAGGGACACTCCGGAACTATGGCTACACCTTC. Residues: CASSQAGTLRNYGYTF.

This clone has more than one count but fewer than ten. The genes are TRBV5-1 and TRBJ2-7; D may be TRBD1 (5 bases). V lost 2 bases and J lost 2, with 8 bases in between. Per germline, CDR1 SGHRS and CDR2 YFSETQ. This CDR3 has 13 residues. The CDR3 DNA sequence: TGCGCCAGCAGCTTAGACAGTACCTACGAGCAGTACTTC. It yields the protein CASSLDSTYEQYF.

The V and J genes are TRBV6-5 and TRBJ2-7, with D maybe TRBD1 (5 bases). V was pared by 8 bases and J by 2 bases, with 19 bases between. The CDR3 totals 15 residues. Germline values: CDR1 MNHEY, CDR2 SVGAGI. The CDR3: CASAEVPTEPYEQYF. CDR3 nucleotide sequence: TGTGCCAGCGCCGAAGTACCGACAGAGCCCTACGAGCAGTACTTC.

The chain has TRBV6-6 and TRBJ1-2; TRBD1 is a possible D gene (5 bases). Trimming cost V 8 bases and J 8 bases, with 15 bases left between them. This CDR3 region has 12 residues. The V gene's germline CDR1 is MNHNY and CDR2 SVGAGI (reference sequence). CDR3 loop: CASGEGAKGYTF. As DNA, the CDR3 is TGTGCCAGCGGGGAAGGGGCAAAGGGCTACACCTTC.

V and J are TRBV6-5 and TRBJ1-1; D is unresolved. Trimming pared 2 bases from V and 5 bases from J, leaving 9 bases between. Germline CDR1 MNHEY, CDR2 SVGAGI. This CDR3 is 13 amino acids long. In DNA, the CDR3 is TGTGCCAGCAGTTACGAGGTGGGGACTGAAGCTTTCTTT. Protein: CASSYEVGTEAFF.

This rearrangement joins TRBV6-4 to TRBJ2-3, with TRBD2 matching over 12 bases. V gave up 2 bases and J gave up 6 bases; unmatched junction bases: 6. The length of the CDR3 is 16 residues. CDR1 and CDR2 (germline): MRHNA, SNTAGT. CDR3 loop: CASSDGASGGADTQYF. The CDR3 coding sequence is TGTGCCAGCAGTGACGGGGCTAGCGGGGGGGCCGATACGCAGTATTTT.

This clone was observed a few times. The same CDR3 can be traced to other DNA sequences in this sample. V and J are TRBV5-1 and TRBJ1-2; maybe TRBD1 (5 bases). This CDR3 is 15 amino acids long. Trimming took off 0 bases at V and 5 bases at J, with 14 bases between the two ends. CDR1 and CDR2 from the germline V gene are SGHRS and YFSETQ. CDR3 protein: CASSLAGGGRYGYTF. CDR3 nucleotide sequence: TGCGCCAGCAGCTTGGCGGGGGGGGGACGGTATGGCTACACCTTC.